These 16 T cell receptor beta chains came from one sample sequenced in a study of blood T cell repertoires in COVID-19. Measured with immunoSEQ multiplex PCR; TCRdb has only the in-frame clones, and not every one. The sample contains about 74,000 clones, about four fifths of which appear only once. Material: peripheral blood. The source of these receptors is a man aged 70 or older with acute or convalescent COVID-19.

The V gene is TRBV6-5, the J gene TRBJ1-2; 8 bases are shared with TRBD1. This CDR3 is built from 14 residues. The V gene's germline CDR1 is MNHEY and CDR2 SVGAGI. V shed 2 bases, J shed 4 bases, and the junction held 3 bases outside the gene matches. The CDR3 nucleotides are TGTGCCAGCAGTTACGCGACAGGGGCCTATGGCTACACCTTC. Amino acids: CASSYATGAYGYTF.

This clone occurred once. CDR3 DNA sequence: TGTGCCAGCAGCGTAATAGCGGGGGGGAACAATGAGCAGTTCTTC. It encodes CASSVIAGGNNEQFF. The chain has TRBV7-2 and TRBJ2-1, with 11 bases identical to TRBD2. V lost 5 bases, J lost 5 bases, and 5 bases stayed unmatched. Germline V CDR1 and CDR2: SGHTA, FQGNSA. The CDR3 length is 15 residues.

The chain combines TRBV19 with TRBJ2-3; D possibly corresponds to TRBD1 (5 bases). CDR1 is LNHDA, CDR2 SQIVND, per germline (reference sequence). The V and J ends lost 4 bases and 4 bases respectively, with 12 bases between them. CDR3 size: 14 residues. The CDR3 bases are TGTGCCAGTAGTAAGGGGCCCCCCGCAGATACGCAGTATTTT. Its translation: CASSKGPPADTQYF. The full variable domain, with the rest looked up from reference TRBV19 and TRBJ2-3, is DGGITQSPKYLFRKEGQNVTLSCEQNLNHDAMYWYRQDPGQGLRLIYYSQIVNDFQKGDIAEGYSVSREKKESFPLTVTSAQKNPTAFYLCASSKGPPADTQYFGPGTRLTVL.

The chain carries TRBV6-5 and TRBJ2-7; the D gene is possibly TRBD2 (6 bases). Trimming removed 6 bases at V and 7 bases at J, with 13 bases between. The CDR3 has 12 residues. The germline gives CDR1 MNHEY, CDR2 SVGAGI. The CDR3 region is CASSAGPREQYF. The DNA of the CDR3 is TGTGCCAGCAGCGCGGGACCGAGGGAGCAGTACTTC.

The chain combines TRBV7-8 with TRBJ2-5; TRBD2 matches at 8 bases. The CDR3 has 17 residues. J gave up 6 bases and V 1 base, and 13 bases lay outside the gene matches. Germline V gene lookup returns CDR1 SGHVS and CDR2 FQNEAQ. CDR3 nucleotides: TGTGCCAGCAGCTTAGAGGCCCTACGGGGGGGCCGGAAGACCCAGTACTTC. Amino acids: CASSLEALRGGRKTQYF.

V gene TRBV28 combines with J gene TRBJ1-2, with 8 bases identical to TRBD1. The germline gives CDR1 MDHEN, CDR2 SYDVKM. Trimming took 3 bases from V and 7 from J; bases not matched to a gene: 13. This CDR3 contains 16 residues. CDR3: CASSFPHPGQGSGYTF. CDR3 nucleotides: TGTGCCAGCAGTTTCCCCCACCCCGGACAGGGCTCTGGCTACACCTTC.

The V call is TRBV7-3, the J call TRBJ2-3; unclear D gene. The CDR3 has 15 amino acids. V was shortened by 7 bases and J by 0 bases, with 14 bases between the two germline ends. The germline gives CDR1 SGHTA, CDR2 FQGTGA. CDR3 in DNA: TGTGCCAGCACCCTAGGCATATTTAGCACAGATACGCAGTATTTT. Amino acids: CASTLGIFSTDTQYF.

Note on this clone: The same CDR3 is also encoded by other DNA sequences in this sample. V and J are TRBV9 and TRBJ1-1; no firm D call. The V end lost 2 bases, the J end lost 3 bases, and 8 bases lay between the germline ends. The CDR3 consists of 13 residues. CDR1 and CDR2 (germline): SGDLS, YYNGEE. The CDR3 loop reads CASSVAGYTEAFF. In DNA, the CDR3 is TGTGCCAGCAGCGTGGCGGGGTACACTGAAGCTTTCTTT.

This CDR3 reads CATSRDRQPSPLHF. In DNA form, the CDR3 reads TGTGCCACCAGCAGAGACAGGCAACCTTCACCCCTCCACTTT. The chain employs TRBV15 and TRBJ1-6; D is undetermined. The CDR3 is 14 residues long. Trimming stripped 0 bases from V and 9 bases from J, with 9 bases between. Germline CDR1 is LNHNV and CDR2 is YYDKDF (reference sequence).

This chain uses TRBV19 with TRBJ2-2; 9 positions agree with TRBD1. The CDR3 runs to 15 residues. The ends lost 3 bases at V and 5 bases at J; junction bases unmatched: 4. The germline V gene has CDR1 LNHDA and CDR2 SQIVND (reference sequence). The DNA of the CDR3 is TGTGCCAGTAGTATCGGGACAGGGAAAACCGGGGAGCTGTTTTTT. It translates to CASSIGTGKTGELFF.

The chain employs TRBV7-2 and TRBJ1-1; no reliable D call. The ends were cut back, 2 bases at V and 8 bases at J, with 12 bases in the middle. This CDR3 comprises 13 residues. Germline V lookup: CDR1 SGHTA, CDR2 FQGNSA. This CDR3 reads CASSLIRGLEAFF. CDR3 nucleotides: TGTGCCAGCAGCTTAATTCGGGGATTAGAAGCTTTCTTT.

V usage is TRBV5-1 and J usage is TRBJ2-1, with 10 bases fitting TRBD2. V lost 0 bases, J lost 1 base, and 7 bases stayed unmatched. CDR1 and CDR2 from the germline V gene are SGHRS and YFSETQ. The length of the CDR3 is 18 residues. The CDR3 protein is CASSLGVSGRPSYNEQFF. CDR3 nucleotides: TGCGCCAGCAGCTTGGGAGTTAGCGGGAGGCCTTCCTACAATGAGCAGTTCTTC.

This clone appeared a single time. The chain couples TRBV9 to TRBJ1-2; D not resolved. Per germline, CDR1 SGDLS and CDR2 YYNGEE. The CDR3 consists of 13 residues. Deletions cut 0 bases from V and 7 bases from J, with 10 bases between. The chain's CDR3 is CASSVDRLGGYTF. CDR3 sequence (DNA): TGTGCCAGCAGCGTAGATAGACTGGGTGGCTACACCTTC. Looking up the rest from reference TRBV9 and TRBJ1-2 gives the full variable domain: DSGVTQTPKHLITATGQRVTLRCSPRSGDLSVYWYQQSLDQGLQFLIQYYNGEERAKGNILERFSAQQFPDLHSELNLSSLELGDSALYFCASSVDRLGGYTFGSGTRLTVV.

In nucleotides, the CDR3 is TGTGCCAGCAGTTACCCCCTACTGGACAGGGGACCACATAGCAATCAGCCCCAGCATTTT. Translated, it gives CASSYPLLDRGPHSNQPQHF. The V and J genes are TRBV6-2 or TRBV6-3 and TRBJ1-5, with 9 bases lining up with TRBD1. This CDR3 is built from 20 residues. Germline V gene data show CDR1 as MNHEY and CDR2 as SVGEGT. J gave up 0 bases and V 2 bases, and 14 bases lay outside the gene matches.

The rearrangement uses TRBV28 and TRBJ2-6; 9 bases line up with TRBD1. Germline assignment: CDR1 MDHEN and CDR2 SYDVKM. The CDR3 is 16 amino acids. V was pared by 9 bases and J by 1 base, with 7 bases of the junction left unmatched. The CDR3 region has the DNA TGTGCCAGTTCCCGGGACAGGGCTTCTGGGGCCAACGTCCTGACTTTC. It specifies CASSRDRASGANVLTF.

The V call is TRBV3-1 (or the pseudogene TRBV3-2), the J call TRBJ2-7; D is perhaps TRBD1 (5 bases). V was trimmed by 1 base and J by 5 bases, leaving 6 bases between them. Germline V gene lookup returns CDR1 LGHDT and CDR2 YNNKEL (reference sequence). This CDR3 has 12 amino acids. This CDR3 is CASSQGGHEQYF. CDR3 in DNA: TGTGCCAGCAGCCAAGGGGGCCACGAGCAGTACTTC.